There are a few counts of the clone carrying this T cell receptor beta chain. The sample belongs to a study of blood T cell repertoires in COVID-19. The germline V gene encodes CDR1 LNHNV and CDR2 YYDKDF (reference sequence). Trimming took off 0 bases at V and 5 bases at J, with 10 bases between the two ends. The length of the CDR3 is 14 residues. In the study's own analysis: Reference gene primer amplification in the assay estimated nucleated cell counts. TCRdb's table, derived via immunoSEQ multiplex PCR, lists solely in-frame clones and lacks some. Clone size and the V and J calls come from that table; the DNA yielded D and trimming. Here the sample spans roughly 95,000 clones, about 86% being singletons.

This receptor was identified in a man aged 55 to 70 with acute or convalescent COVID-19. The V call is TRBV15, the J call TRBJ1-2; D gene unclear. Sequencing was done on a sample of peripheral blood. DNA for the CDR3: TGTGCCACCAGCAGAGATGCGGGAGTATATGGCTACACCTTC. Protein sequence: CATSRDAGVYGYTF.